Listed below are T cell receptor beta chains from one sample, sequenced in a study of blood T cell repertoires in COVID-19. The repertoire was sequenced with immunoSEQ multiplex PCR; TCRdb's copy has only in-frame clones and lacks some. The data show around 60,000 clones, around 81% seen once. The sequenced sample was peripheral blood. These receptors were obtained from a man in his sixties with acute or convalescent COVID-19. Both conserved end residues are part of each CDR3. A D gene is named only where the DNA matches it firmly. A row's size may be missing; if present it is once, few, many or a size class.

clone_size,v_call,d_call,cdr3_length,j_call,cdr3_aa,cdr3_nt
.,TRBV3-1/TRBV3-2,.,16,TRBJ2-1,CASSQPGTDPRNEQFF,TGTGCCAGCAGCCAACCCGGGACTGATCCACGAAATGAGCAGTTCTTC
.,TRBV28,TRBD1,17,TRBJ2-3,CASSLTGTGIVADTQYF,TGTGCCAGCAGTTTAACCGGGACAGGGATTGTAGCAGATACGCAGTATTTT
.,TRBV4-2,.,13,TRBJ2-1,CASSQKGGNEQFF,TGTGCCAGCAGCCAAAAGGGAGGCAATGAGCAGTTCTTC
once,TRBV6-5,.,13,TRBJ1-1,CASSSPGNTEAFF,TGTGCCAGCAGTTCTCCAGGGAACACTGAAGCTTTCTTT
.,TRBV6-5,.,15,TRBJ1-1,CAINPTGVVNTEAFF,TGTGCCATCAATCCTACCGGGGTGGTGAACACTGAAGCTTTCTTT
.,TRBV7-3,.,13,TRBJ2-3,CASSLQLEDTQYF,TGTGCCAGCAGCTTACAACTAGAAGATACGCAGTATTTT
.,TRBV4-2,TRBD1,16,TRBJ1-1,CASSQGGSRGDTEAFF,TGTGCCAGCAGCCAAGGAGGGTCCAGGGGGGACACTGAAGCTTTCTTT
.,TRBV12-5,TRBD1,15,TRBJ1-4,CASGSGGQGNEKLFF,TGTGCTAGTGGTTCGGGGGGACAGGGGAATGAAAAACTGTTTTTT
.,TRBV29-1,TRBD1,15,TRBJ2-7,CSVEVFGTGSYEQYF,TGCAGCGTTGAAGTTTTCGGGACAGGGAGCTACGAGCAGTACTTC
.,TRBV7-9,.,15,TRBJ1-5,CASSSIGEGNQPQHF,TGTGCCAGCAGTTCCATAGGGGAGGGCAATCAGCCCCAGCATTTT
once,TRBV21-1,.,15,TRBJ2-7,CASSIRTGSAYEQYF,TGTGCCAGCAGCATACGGACAGGGAGTGCCTACGAGCAGTACTTC
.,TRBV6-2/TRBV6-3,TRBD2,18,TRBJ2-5,CASSYPIAGGLKGETQYF,TGTGCCAGCAGTTACCCCATAGCGGGGGGGCTCAAAGGAGAGACCCAGTACTTC
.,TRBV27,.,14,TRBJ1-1,CASGRRALGTEAFF,TGTGCCAGCGGAAGGAGGGCGCTGGGCACTGAAGCTTTCTTT
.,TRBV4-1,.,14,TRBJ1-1,CASSQGTGNQKAFF,TGCGCCAGCAGCCAAGGGACGGGGAACCAGAAAGCTTTCTTT
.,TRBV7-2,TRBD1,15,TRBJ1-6,CASSSRGQGYSPLHF,TGTGCCAGCAGCTCGAGGGGACAGGGGTATTCACCCCTCCACTTT
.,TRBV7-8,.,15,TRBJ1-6,CASSSYGTQISPLHF,TGTGCCAGCAGCTCCTACGGGACTCAAATTTCACCCCTCCACTTT
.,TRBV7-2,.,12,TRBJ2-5,CASSHGGETQYF,TGTGCCAGCAGCCACGGTGGAGAGACCCAGTACTTC
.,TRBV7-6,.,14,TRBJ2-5,CASSVTSFGETQYF,TGTGCCAGCAGCGTCACTAGCTTCGGCGAGACCCAGTACTTC
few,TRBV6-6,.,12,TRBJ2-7,CASSYEGAGQYF,TGTGCCAGCAGTTACGAGGGCGCGGGGCAGTACTTC
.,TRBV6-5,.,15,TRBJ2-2,CASSFLAQDTGELFF,TGTGCCAGCAGCTTCCTAGCTCAGGACACCGGGGAGCTGTTTTTT
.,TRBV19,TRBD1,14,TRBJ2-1,CASSLRQGGNEQFF,TGTGCCAGTAGTCTTCGACAGGGGGGCAATGAGCAGTTCTTC
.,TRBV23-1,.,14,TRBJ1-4,CASSQYEPLEKLFF,TGCGCCAGCAGTCAATACGAACCACTTGAAAAACTGTTTTTT
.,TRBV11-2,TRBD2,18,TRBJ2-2,CASSAETSGYYNTGELFF,TGTGCCAGCAGCGCCGAGACTAGCGGATACTATAACACCGGGGAGCTGTTTTTT
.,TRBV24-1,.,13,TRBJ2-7,CATSDLLGGEQYF,TGTGCCACCAGTGATTTACTAGGGGGCGAGCAGTACTTC
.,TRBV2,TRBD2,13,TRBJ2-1,CASTGRAANEQFF,TGTGCCAGCACGGGGAGGGCGGCCAATGAGCAGTTCTTC
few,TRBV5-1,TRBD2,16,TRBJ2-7,CASSPGLAAGSYEQYF,TGCGCCAGCAGCCCGGGACTAGCGGCCGGTTCCTACGAGCAGTACTTC
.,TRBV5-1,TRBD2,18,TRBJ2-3,CASSLVGPAGGPTDTQYF,TGCGCCAGCAGCTTGGTTGGCCCTGCGGGGGGACCGACAGATACGCAGTATTTT
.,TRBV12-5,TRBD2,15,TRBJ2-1,CASGFSSGGVNEQFF,TGTGCTAGTGGTTTTTCTAGCGGGGGGGTCAATGAGCAGTTCTTC
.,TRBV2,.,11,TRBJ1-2,CASAGNYGYTF,TGTGCCAGCGCGGGGAACTATGGCTACACCTTC
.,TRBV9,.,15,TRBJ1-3,CASSPLGAPGNTIYF,TGTGCCAGCAGCCCGCTGGGGGCTCCTGGAAACACCATATATTTT
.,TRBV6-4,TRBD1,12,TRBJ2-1,CASSVPGGEQFF,TGTGCCAGCAGTGTCCCAGGGGGTGAGCAGTTCTTC
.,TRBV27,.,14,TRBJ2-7,CASRPRGSFYEQYF,TGTGCCAGCAGACCGCGGGGTTCCTTCTACGAGCAGTACTTC
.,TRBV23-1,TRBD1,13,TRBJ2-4,CASRGTGENIQYF,TGCGCCAGCAGAGGGACAGGTGAAAACATTCAGTACTTC
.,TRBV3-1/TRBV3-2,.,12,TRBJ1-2,CASSQVESGYTF,TGTGCCAGCAGCCAAGTCGAGTCGGGCTACACCTTC
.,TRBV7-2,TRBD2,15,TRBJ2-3,CASSLLRGYTDTQYF,TGTGCCAGCAGCTTATTGCGGGGGTACACAGATACGCAGTATTTT
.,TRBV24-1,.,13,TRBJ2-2,CATSNSYTGELFF,TGTGCCACCAGTAATAGTTACACCGGGGAGCTGTTTTTT
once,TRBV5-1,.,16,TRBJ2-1,CASSLTGAASYNEQFF,TGCGCCAGCAGCTTGACCGGTGCCGCATCGTACAATGAGCAGTTCTTC
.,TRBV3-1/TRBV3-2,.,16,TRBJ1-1,CASSQDGRGTNTEAFF,TGTGCCAGCAGCCAAGATGGGCGGGGGACGAACACTGAAGCTTTCTTT
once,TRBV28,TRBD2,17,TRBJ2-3,CASSSPSGGGATDTQYF,TGTGCCAGCAGTTCCCCGTCTGGCGGGGGGGCTACGGATACGCAGTATTTT
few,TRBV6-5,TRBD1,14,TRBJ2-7,CASILDRGAYEQYF,TGTGCCAGCATTTTAGACAGGGGAGCCTACGAGCAGTACTTC
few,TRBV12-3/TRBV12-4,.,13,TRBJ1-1,CASSSHTGTEAFF,TGTGCCAGCAGTTCGCATACAGGGACTGAAGCTTTCTTT
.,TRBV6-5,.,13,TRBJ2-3,CASSYGAADTQYF,TGTGCCAGCAGTTACGGGGCTGCAGATACGCAGTATTTT
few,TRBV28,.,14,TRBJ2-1,CASLGGFSYNEQFF,TGTGCCAGTCTCGGGGGATTCTCCTACAATGAGCAGTTCTTC
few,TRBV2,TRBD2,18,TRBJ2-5,CASSELLAGGLSQETQYF,TGTGCCAGCAGTGAACTACTAGCGGGGGGTCTTTCTCAAGAGACCCAGTACTTC
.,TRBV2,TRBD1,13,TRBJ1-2,CARRGQGISGYTF,TGTGCCCGCCGGGGACAGGGGATAAGTGGCTACACCTTC